A single T cell receptor (beta chain) is shown here with its context. As yet, its antigen is unknown. These data come from a study of CD8 T cells in Susac syndrome. About the research overall: When blood was drawn, patients with Susac syndrome were on intravenous immunoglobulin alone, on corticosteroids, or therapy-naive. General study points: In total CD8+ repertoires, around 16 Susac-specific public clones were found, and in CD8+ TEMRA repertoires, several were found. Susac CD8+ cells expanded clonally the most in TEMRA cells and in active patients.

An amount of RNA that ranged from roughly 0.45 to 1 ug was reverse transcribed with random hexamers. With immunoSEQ multiplex PCR, TCR beta CDR3 was amplified across 54 Vbeta and 13 Jbeta. MiXCR was run by TCRdb on the immunoSEQ multiplex PCR reads, yielding one entry per CDR3 protein. The sample shows around 110,000 distinct CDR3 sequences, approximately 95% of them seen only once. Germline V gene sequence: CDR1 DFQATT, CDR2 SNEGSKA (reference sequence). V dropped 5 bases and J dropped 0 bases, with 11 bases sitting between them. There are 13 residues in the CDR3. The V call is TRBV20-1, the J call TRBJ2-7; tentatively, D is TRBD1 (5 bases). The sample was CD8+ T cells from PBMCs. This TCR came from a human donor with Susac syndrome. The CDR3 reads CSARQPSSYEQYF. CDR3 bases: TGCAGTGCTCGACAGCCAAGCTCCTACGAGCAGTACTTC.